This T cell receptor beta chain was sequenced during a study of blood T cell repertoires in COVID-19. Notes on this clone: The sample has other DNA sequences that encode this CDR3 too.

Produced via immunoSEQ multiplex PCR; TCRdb's table is partial and in-frame only. Counted here are 250,000 to 350,000 clones, approximately 84% occurring once; the ten biggest clones make up roughly 14%. Sequenced material: peripheral blood. The sequence was collected from a person aged 70 to 85 with COVID-19, enrolled during active disease.

This chain's CDR3 is CSVVGGVNEQFF. DNA of the CDR3: TGCAGCGTTGTAGGGGGAGTCAATGAGCAGTTCTTC. This chain links TRBV29-1 with TRBJ2-1; D is perhaps TRBD1 (6 bases). Trimming took 4 bases from V and 6 from J, leaving 10 bases between them. The CDR3 totals 12 residues. Germline V CDR1 and CDR2: SQVTM, ANQGSEA.